Below are 21 T cell receptor beta chains sequenced from a single sample in a study of a mutant IDH1 vaccine in newly diagnosed glioma. Some clones are missing from TCRdb's copy, which holds only in-frame ones; the method was immunoSEQ multiplex PCR. Counted here are tens of thousands of clones, approximately 78% occurring once; the ten biggest clones make up roughly 12%. These TCRs are of unknown antigen specificity. Time point indicated: week 35, safety follow-up. In the vaccine, a single dose held 300 ug of the mutant IDH1 20-mer peptide, along with topical imiquimod. This material consisted of PBMCs, taken from a glioma patient whose treatment included an IDH1 peptide vaccine. These receptors originate from a woman between 35 and 50 years old with glioma.

Within the sample, this clone is hyperexpanded. This rearrangement joins TRBV5-1 to TRBJ2-1, with 8 bases identical to TRBD1. There are 16 residues in the CDR3. The V gene's germline CDR1 is SGHRS and CDR2 YFSETQ. Trimming at V came to 0 bases and at J to 8 bases, leaving 10 bases not matched to a gene. The CDR3 sequence: CASSLAGDRRDDEQFF. In DNA form, the CDR3 reads TGCGCCAGCAGCTTGGCAGGGGACAGGAGGGACGATGAGCAGTTCTTC.

The V and J genes are TRBV11-1 and TRBJ2-3; D is possibly TRBD2 (5 bases). The CDR3 length is 15 residues. Germline values: CDR1 SGHAT, CDR2 FQDESV (reference sequence). V lost 3 bases, J lost 0 bases, and 10 bases lay in between. CDR3: CASSFGLYSTDTQYF. CDR3 bases: TGTGCCAGCAGCTTTGGACTCTATAGCACAGATACGCAGTATTTT.

The rearrangement links TRBV29-1 to TRBJ2-3; D is unresolved. The V gene lost 4 bases and the J gene lost 2 bases, with 7 bases spanning the gap. The germline gives CDR1 SQVTM, CDR2 ANQGSEA. The CDR3 length is 12 residues. The CDR3 loop reads CSVGSLTDTQYF. DNA for the CDR3: TGCAGCGTTGGGTCCCTCACAGATACGCAGTATTTT.

This chain links TRBV4-1 with TRBJ2-7; TRBD1 matches 8 bases. V trimming: 4 bases; J trimming: 3 bases; junction bases outside the gene matches: 8. In germline, CDR1 is MGHRA, CDR2 YSYEKL. The CDR3 has 15 residues. Here the CDR3 reads CASSRGQGGGYEQYF. The CDR3 nucleotides read TGCGCCAGCAGCCGTGGACAGGGAGGTGGCTACGAGCAGTACTTC.

This clone was recorded only once. CDR3 sequence: CAWSRTGGYGYTF. The CDR3 DNA is TGTGCCTGGAGCCGGACGGGAGGCTATGGCTACACCTTC. V usage is TRBV30 and J usage is TRBJ1-2; no clear D. The ends were cut back, 3 bases at V and 4 bases at J, with 12 bases in the middle. Germline V gene lookup returns CDR1 GTSNPN and CDR2 SVGIG (reference sequence). The CDR3 is made up of 13 amino acids.

The chain uses TRBV6-6 and TRBJ2-1, with a weak D call TRBD1 (6 bases). From germline, CDR1 is MNHNY and CDR2 SVGAGI (reference sequence). The germline V and J ends were trimmed by 0 bases and 8 bases, with 14 bases remaining between them. The CDR3 covers 15 residues. The DNA for the CDR3 is TGTGCCAGCAGTTACTCCGGACAGTTGTGGGATGAGCAGTTCTTC. This codes for CASSYSGQLWDEQFF.

This chain uses TRBV25-1 with TRBJ2-1, with 7 bases fitting TRBD1. Germline V gives CDR1 MGHDK, CDR2 SYGVNS. The ends lost 5 bases at V and 2 bases at J; junction bases unmatched: 6. CDR3 length: 15 residues. The CDR3 here is CASSPTGAPYNEQFF. CDR3 nucleotide sequence: TGTGCCAGCAGTCCAACAGGGGCTCCCTACAATGAGCAGTTCTTC.

Here the CDR3 reads CASSPHGTTNYGYTF. In nucleotides, the CDR3 is TGTGCCAGCAGTCCCCACGGGACAACTAACTATGGCTACACCTTC. The V call is TRBV6-5, the J call TRBJ1-2; weak D call: TRBD1 (6 bases). Trimming took 5 bases from V and 0 from J, leaving 13 bases between them. The CDR3 loop spans 15 amino acids. Looked up from germline, CDR1 is MNHEY and CDR2 is SVGAGI.

The rearrangement links TRBV6-5 to TRBJ2-7, with TRBD1 as a possible D gene (6 bases). The CDR3 totals 13 residues. The V gene lost 0 bases and the J gene lost 3 bases, with 6 bases spanning the gap. CDR1 and CDR2 from the germline V gene are MNHEY and SVGAGI. CDR3 bases: TGTGCCAGCAGTTACTCGACAGGCTACGAGCAGTACTTC. Protein product: CASSYSTGYEQYF.

This sequence joins TRBV19 and TRBJ2-3, with D maybe TRBD2 (7 bases). V lost 3 bases to trimming and J lost 2 bases, with 12 bases between them. The CDR3 has 15 residues. Germline V gives CDR1 LNHDA, CDR2 SQIVND (reference sequence). The CDR3 is CASSMLGGPTDTQYF. Written as DNA, the CDR3 is TGTGCCAGTAGTATGTTGGGGGGGCCCACAGATACGCAGTATTTT.

The chain's CDR3 is CASSPWGGPYEQYF. The DNA of the CDR3 is TGCGCCAGCAGTCCCTGGGGGGGGCCCTACGAGCAGTACTTC. The genes are TRBV10-2 and TRBJ2-7; D is possibly TRBD2 (7 bases). The CDR3 sequence is 14 residues long. CDR1 and CDR2 (germline): WSHSY, SAAADI. Trimming took 5 bases from V and 2 from J, leaving 13 bases between them.

This chain connects TRBV7-2 to TRBJ2-1; TRBD2 aligns across 7 bases. Germline assignment: CDR1 SGHTA and CDR2 FQGNSA. This CDR3 has 16 residues. V lost 5 bases, J lost 1 base, and 8 bases stayed unmatched. The CDR3 DNA reads TGTGCCAGCAGCGGCTCCGGGGGAGGGTCCTACAATGAGCAGTTCTTC. Encoded protein: CASSGSGGGSYNEQFF.

This clone was observed once. This chain uses TRBV15 with TRBJ2-7, with unresolved D. The V end lost 1 base, the J end lost 6 bases, and 7 bases lay between the germline ends. CDR1 is LNHNV, CDR2 YYDKDF, per germline (reference sequence). This CDR3 is built from 12 residues. The CDR3 spells CATSRAEGEQYF. CDR3 DNA sequence: TGTGCCACCAGCAGAGCGGAAGGCGAGCAGTACTTC.

The chain recombines TRBV4-3 with TRBJ1-2; the D gene is possibly TRBD1 (6 bases). The length of the CDR3 is 16 residues. Trimming removed 0 bases at V and 0 bases at J, with 11 bases between. Germline V CDR1 and CDR2: LGHNA, YSLEER. CDR3 amino acids: CASSQEWGPANYGYTF. In DNA form, the CDR3 reads TGCGCCAGCAGCCAAGAATGGGGGCCGGCTAACTATGGCTACACCTTC.

The V and J genes are TRBV11-2 and TRBJ1-1, with a tentative D call TRBD1 (6 bases). Germline V gene sequence: CDR1 SGHAT, CDR2 FQNNGV. The V and J ends lost 1 base and 4 bases respectively, with 10 bases between them. This CDR3 region has 14 residues. The CDR3 region is CASSLGQVGTEAFF. The CDR3 nucleotides read TGTGCCAGCAGCTTAGGACAGGTAGGCACTGAAGCTTTCTTT.

The J gene is TRBJ2-7, the V gene TRBV6-5; TRBD1 is a possible D gene (6 bases). Trimming removed 6 bases at V and 1 base at J, with 10 bases between. The CDR3 covers 13 residues. From germline, CDR1 is MNHEY and CDR2 SVGAGI. The CDR3 DNA follows: TGTGCCAGCAGCTGGGGGCAATCCTACGAGCAGTACTTC. As protein: CASSWGQSYEQYF.

J is TRBJ2-2 and V is TRBV9; 7 bases match TRBD2. V shed 0 bases, J shed 2 bases, and the junction held 10 bases outside the gene matches. The germline CDR1 and CDR2 sequences are SGDLS and YYNGEE. CDR3 length: 18 residues. The CDR3 spells CASSVAGAGGGNTGELFF. CDR3 nucleotide sequence: TGTGCCAGCAGCGTAGCCGGGGCGGGCGGGGGAAACACCGGGGAGCTGTTTTTT.

As regards this clone: This CDR3 is also generated by other DNA sequences in the sample. The J gene is TRBJ1-1, the V gene TRBV7-9; TRBD1 aligns across 9 bases. Germline V gene data show CDR1 as SEHNR and CDR2 as FQNEAQ (reference sequence). This CDR3 region has 14 residues. V lost 3 bases to trimming and J lost 3 bases; unmatched junction nucleotides: 2. The CDR3 is CASSFGTGYTEAFF. The CDR3 coding sequence is TGTGCCAGCAGCTTCGGGACAGGGTACACTGAAGCTTTCTTT.

The chain carries TRBV6-1 and TRBJ1-2; a weak D match, TRBD1 (5 bases). Deletions cut 1 base from V and 4 bases from J, with 7 bases between. This CDR3 contains 13 residues. Germline CDR1 and CDR2: MNHNS and SASEGT. Here the CDR3 DNA reads TGTGCCAGCAGTGAAGTGGGGGTCTATGGCTACACCTTC. As protein: CASSEVGVYGYTF.

This clone appeared once. The chain employs TRBV5-4 and TRBJ1-6, with D tentatively TRBD1 (6 bases). CDR3 size: 14 residues. Trimming took off 6 bases at V and 6 bases at J, with 13 bases between the two ends. Germline V lookup: CDR1 SGHNT, CDR2 YYREEE (reference sequence). CDR3 sequence (DNA): TGTGCCAGCACAATACAGGGCTCTAATTCACCCCTCCACTTT. Its protein is CASTIQGSNSPLHF.

The V gene is TRBV30, the J gene TRBJ1-5; D gene uncertain. The CDR3 is 13 residues long. V shed 2 bases and J shed 2 bases, with 7 bases lying between them. The V gene's germline CDR1 is GTSNPN and CDR2 SVGIG (reference sequence). CDR3 sequence: CAWSPQGNQPQHF. In nucleotides, the CDR3 is TGTGCCTGGAGTCCCCAGGGCAATCAGCCCCAGCATTTT.